This TCR beta chain stems from a study of cytotoxic CD8 clonotypes in ibrutinib-treated CLL. About the research overall: It was after a median 12 months of treatment, range 6 to 36, that response samples were taken. There were, on average, approximately 260,000 productive templates and tens of thousands of productive rearrangements per sample.

Measured with immunoSEQ multiplex PCR; TCRdb has only the in-frame clones, and not every one. The table includes about 300,000 clones, under 70% detected once. Per the germline V gene, CDR1 is SNHLY and CDR2 is FYNNEI. The CDR3 contains 15 residues. V dropped 6 bases and J dropped 5; count of bases not matched to a gene: 9. V is TRBV2 and J is TRBJ2-2; 7 bases are shared with TRBD1. The clonotype originates from a human donor with chronic lymphocytic leukemia. The material sequenced was PBMCs, taken after 36 months of ibrutinib treatment. The CDR3 reads CASRMTGWGTGELFF. The CDR3 nucleotides read TGTGCCAGCAGGATGACAGGGTGGGGGACCGGGGAGCTGTTTTTT.